This TCR beta chain was recovered during a study of monozygotic twins with inflammatory bowel disease. Total RNA, at 3500 ng, went into every TCR library. During cDNA synthesis, UMIs that each contained a 6-nucleotide sample barcode were added by means of template switching. From the 5' RACE reads, TCRdb lists one entry per CDR3 protein and no DNA. Its clone listing holds 120,000 to 150,000 distinct CDR3 sequences. The CDR3 is 12 amino acids. Per germline, CDR1 MDHEN and CDR2 SYDVKM. It was from whole blood, with no T cell sorting, that total RNA was isolated. Material: blood. The receptor's source is a human donor with ulcerative colitis or Crohn's disease, or a healthy co-twin of an affected twin (not recorded which). V and J are TRBV28 and TRBJ1-5. The CDR3 protein is CASKVTNQPQHF.